The rows below give T cell receptor beta chains drawn from one sample of a study of OX40 agonist ivuxolimab in advanced cancers. Repertoires were generated with immunoSEQ multiplex PCR, while TCRdb's copy carries only in-frame clones and drops some. This repertoire shows about 46,000 clones, approximately 90% found once; its top ten account for around 15%. The sample was CD4+ or CD8+ T cells sorted from blood, taken in a trial of the OX40 agonist ivuxolimab. These receptors were taken from an adult with an advanced solid tumor such as melanoma, head and neck, liver or kidney cancer. Both conserved end residues are part of each CDR3. Each record gives: D gene, V gene, clone size, J gene, CDR3 DNA, CDR3 protein. D genes are given only for firm matches. The listing skips clone size in some rows; elsewhere it reads once, few, many or a size class.

D: TRBD2
V: TRBV2
size: -
J: TRBJ2-1
DNA: TGTGCCAGCAGCACCACCCGAGGACTAGCGGGGGAAAATGAGCAGTTCTTC
CDR3: CASSTTRGLAGENEQFF

D: TRBD1
V: TRBV7-2
size: -
J: TRBJ1-2
DNA: TGTGCCAGCAGCAAGGACAGGGTGTGGGGCTACACCTTC
CDR3: CASSKDRVWGYTF

D: -
V: TRBV18
size: -
J: TRBJ2-2
DNA: TGTGCCAGCTCCTTCACCGGGGAGCTGTTTTTT
CDR3: CASSFTGELFF

D: -
V: TRBV7-9
size: once
J: TRBJ2-5
DNA: TGTGCCAGCAGCTTACAAGAGACCCAGTACTTC
CDR3: CASSLQETQYF

D: TRBD1
V: TRBV5-6
size: -
J: TRBJ1-5
DNA: TGTGCCAGCAGCCTCACAGGGGGTAATCAGCCCCAGCATTTT
CDR3: CASSLTGGNQPQHF

D: TRBD1
V: TRBV5-4
size: -
J: TRBJ2-2
DNA: TGTGCCAGCAGACCAGCCCCCGGACAGGGGAACACCGGGGAGCTGTTTTTT
CDR3: CASRPAPGQGNTGELFF

D: -
V: TRBV28
size: -
J: TRBJ2-7
DNA: TGTGCCAGCAAACCCCCCGCGGATTACTACGAGCAGTACTTC
CDR3: CASKPPADYYEQYF

D: TRBD1
V: TRBV5-4
size: -
J: TRBJ2-7
DNA: TGTGCCAGCAGCGTTTCCGGGACAGGGGCTTACTACGAGCAGTACTTC
CDR3: CASSVSGTGAYYEQYF

D: -
V: TRBV18
size: -
J: TRBJ1-2
DNA: TGTGCCAGCTCACCTGACAGCAACCAGAAGGGCTACACCTTC
CDR3: CASSPDSNQKGYTF

D: -
V: TRBV28
size: -
J: TRBJ1-6
DNA: TGTGCCAGCAGTTCCGGGGGATATAATTCACCCCTCCACTTT
CDR3: CASSSGGYNSPLHF

D: -
V: TRBV2
size: -
J: TRBJ2-3
DNA: TGTGCCAGCAACCCAACGGGCCTTAGCACAGATACGCAGTATTTT
CDR3: CASNPTGLSTDTQYF

D: TRBD2
V: TRBV5-5
size: once
J: TRBJ2-1
DNA: TGTGCCAGCAGCAAGACTAGCGGCTCCTACAATGAGCAGTTCTTC
CDR3: CASSKTSGSYNEQFF